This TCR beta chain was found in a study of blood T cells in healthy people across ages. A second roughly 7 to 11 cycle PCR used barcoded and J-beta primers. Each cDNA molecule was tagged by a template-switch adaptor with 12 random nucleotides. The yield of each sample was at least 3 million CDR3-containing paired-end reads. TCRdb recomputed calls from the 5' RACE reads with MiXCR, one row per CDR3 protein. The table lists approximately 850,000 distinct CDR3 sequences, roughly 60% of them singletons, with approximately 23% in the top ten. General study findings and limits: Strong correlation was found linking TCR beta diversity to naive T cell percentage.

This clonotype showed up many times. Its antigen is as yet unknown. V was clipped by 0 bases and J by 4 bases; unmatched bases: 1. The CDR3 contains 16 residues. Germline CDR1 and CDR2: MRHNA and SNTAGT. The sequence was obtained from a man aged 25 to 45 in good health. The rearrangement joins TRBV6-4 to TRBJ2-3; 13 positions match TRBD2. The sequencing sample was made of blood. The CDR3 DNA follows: TGTGCCAGCAGTGACTCCGGGACTAGCGGGGCAGATACGCAGTATTTT. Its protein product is CASSDSGTSGADTQYF.